This T cell receptor (beta chain) emerged from a study of tumor-infiltrating lymphocytes in oesophageal squamous cell carcinoma. TCRdb processed the PCR reads anew with MiXCR; each CDR3 protein has one entry. The sample consists of about 11,000 distinct CDR3 sequences, about 47% of them appearing once. CDR3 length equals 14 residues. V was clipped by 2 bases and J by 3 bases; unmatched bases: 4. Germline V lookup: CDR1 SGHAT, CDR2 FQNNGV. This clonotype has a count of ten or more. What was sequenced was esophageal tumor tissue. The sequence was collected from a female donor with esophageal squamous cell carcinoma. The gene calls are TRBV11-2 and TRBJ2-7; 7 positions agree with TRBD2. The CDR3 loop is CASSLKLASYEQYF. CDR3 DNA sequence: TGTGCCAGCAGCTTAAAACTAGCGAGCTACGAGCAGTACTTC.